This T cell receptor beta chain was obtained from a study of shared T cell receptors in the human thymus. Profiling relied on immunoSEQ multiplex PCR, and the TCRdb table lists in-frame clones only, not all of them. The repertoire includes hundreds of thousands of clones, about 87% of them detected once, and roughly 0.0086% sits in the top ten. Trimming left V 3 bases short and J 5 bases short, with 16 bases between. The CDR3 is made up of 14 amino acids. Per the germline V gene, CDR1 is SQVTM and CDR2 is ANQGSEA. These data were also reused for a study on human thymus T cells. That work states: Healthy Finnish infants having corrective surgery for congenital heart defects served as donors. What related research reported was that thymic repertoires overlapped highly among unrelated individuals.

The chain employs TRBV29-1 and TRBJ2-5, with TRBD2 as a possible D gene (5 bases). The sequenced sample was thymocytes. The TCR comes from a boy less than two years old with a congenital heart defect. CDR3: CSVEPHRDPETQYF. CDR3 DNA sequence: TGCAGCGTTGAGCCCCATCGGGATCCGGAGACCCAGTACTTC. Based on the CDR3 plus reference TRBV29-1 and TRBJ2-5, the full variable domain is SAVISQKPSRDICQRGTSLTIQCQVDSQVTMMFWYRQQPGQSLTLIATANQGSEATYESGFVIDKFPISRPNLTFSTLTVSNMSPEDSSIYLCSVEPHRDPETQYFGPGTRLLVL.